These 9 T cell receptor beta chains share one sample of origin, sequenced in a study of beta chain features in type 1 diabetes. Findings and caveats of the study: Shortening that was moderate but significant affected the TCRB CDR3s of Type 1 diabetes patients in all four CD4+ subsets.

Their antigens are not known. What was sequenced were expressed TCRB transcripts, since all of the isolated RNA had been reverse transcribed. Clones were read by immunoSEQ multiplex PCR, and TCRdb kept only the in-frame ones, dropping some. The sample gives roughly 700,000 clones, about an eighth of which show up once; approximately 0.021% is in the top ten. The source material was naive CD4+ T cells from blood. These receptors were taken from a man younger than 35 with type 1 diabetes.

This clone was picked up a small number of times. V usage is TRBV19 and J usage is TRBJ2-6; TRBD1 is a possible D gene (5 bases). CDR3 length: 16 residues. CDR1 is LNHDA and CDR2 is SQIVND in the germline V gene (reference sequence). Deletions cut 5 bases from V and 2 bases from J, with 13 bases between. The CDR3, as DNA: TGTGCCAGTAGTGAACTACAGGAGACTGGGGCCAACGTCCTGACTTTC. This sequence encodes CASSELQETGANVLTF.

The chain carries TRBV23-1 and TRBJ2-3, with 10 bases that match TRBD2. Being an ORF, TRBV23-1 has a function that is uncertain. Germline trimming cut 8 bases from V and 2 bases from J; bases unmatched to any gene: 7. The CDR3 extends over 15 amino acids. The DNA of the CDR3 is TGCGCCAGCGGCGGAGCGGGGGGGCACACAGATACGCAGTATTTT. Protein: CASGGAGGHTDTQYF.

This clone showed up just a few times. Other DNA sequences in the sample encode the same CDR3. The chain couples TRBV7-8 to TRBJ1-2; D remains unclear. The V gene's germline CDR1 is SGHVS and CDR2 FQNEAQ. This CDR3 spans 13 amino acids. The V gene lost 1 base and the J gene lost 2 bases, with 5 bases spanning the gap. The CDR3 DNA reads as TGTGCCAGCAGCTTAGGGCAGAACTATGGCTACACCTTC. This sequence encodes CASSLGQNYGYTF.

This clone was found a few times. The chain recombines TRBV4-1 with TRBJ1-4; the D gene is possibly TRBD1 (5 bases). The CDR3 extends over 18 amino acids. In germline, CDR1 is MGHRA, CDR2 YSYEKL. V lost 1 base and J lost 0, with 15 bases in between. CDR3 coding DNA: TGCGCCAGCAGCCAAGGGTCGGTAGGGGAAGCAACTAATGAAAAACTGTTTTTT. Protein: CASSQGSVGEATNEKLFF.

This sequence joins TRBV7-2 and TRBJ2-6; either TRBD1 or TRBD2 may fit D (5 bases each). CDR3 size: 14 residues. Trimming took 11 bases from V and 0 from J, leaving 11 bases between them. CDR1 SGHTA and CDR2 FQGNSA come from the germline V gene. The CDR3 DNA sequence: TGTGCCGATGGGGGTAACTCTGGGGCCAACGTCCTGACTTTC. The encoded protein is CADGGNSGANVLTF.

The V and J genes are TRBV2 and TRBJ2-2; D is ambiguous. V was pared by 0 bases and J by 5 bases, with 10 bases between. Germline CDR1 and CDR2: SNHLY and FYNNEI. CDR3 length: 15 residues. This CDR3 reads CASSEAGRTTGELFF. CDR3 DNA sequence: TGTGCCAGCAGTGAAGCGGGCAGGACGACCGGGGAGCTGTTTTTT.

Note on this clone: This CDR3 is also generated by other DNA sequences in the sample. The rearrangement uses TRBV18 and TRBJ1-1; the D is unclear. This CDR3 has 13 amino acids. The V gene lost 2 bases and the J gene lost 1 base, with 5 bases spanning the gap. The V gene's germline CDR1 is KGHSH and CDR2 LQKENI. CDR3 sequence: CASSPSGNTEAFF. The DNA for the CDR3 is TGTGCCAGCTCACCAAGCGGGAACACTGAAGCTTTCTTT.

J is TRBJ2-1 and V is TRBV10-1, with 8 positions matching TRBD1. Germline trimming cut 6 bases from V and 11 bases from J; bases unmatched to any gene: 12. The CDR3 has 14 amino acids. The germline gives CDR1 WNHNN, CDR2 SYGVQD (reference sequence). CDR3 sequence (DNA): TGCGCCAGCAGCGGCCTCCCGACAGGGGAACAGCAGTTCTTC. Its protein is CASSGLPTGEQQFF.

This clone has just one count. This may come from a read error, since a much larger clone is one base off. The rearrangement links TRBV7-6 to TRBJ2-1; D call uncertain. The CDR3 runs to 11 residues. V lost 1 base and J lost 5, with 0 bases in between. Germline V gene data show CDR1 as SGHVS and CDR2 as FNYEAQ. The CDR3 loop reads CASSLDNEQFF. The CDR3 region has the DNA TGTGCCAGCAGCTTAGACAATGAGCAGTTCTTC.